These 30 T cell receptor beta chains share one sample of origin, sequenced in a study of OX40 agonist ivuxolimab in advanced cancers. Assay: immunoSEQ multiplex PCR; the TCRdb copy retains only in-frame clones and omits some. The data contain more than 50,000 clones, 80% to 90% of them seen just once; the ten biggest clones take up nearly 0.7%. The starting material was CD4+ or CD8+ T cells sorted from blood, obtained in a trial of the OX40 agonist ivuxolimab. The origin of the receptors is an adult with an advanced solid tumor such as melanoma, head and neck, liver or kidney cancer.

The rearrangement joins TRBV19 to TRBJ1-5; TRBD1 matches 9 bases. Germline V gene sequence: CDR1 LNHDA, CDR2 SQIVND (reference sequence). The CDR3 runs 18 residues. Trimming took 3 bases from V and 2 from J; bases not matched to a gene: 11. CDR3 DNA: TGTGCCAGTAGTATGGGGACAGGGTTTAGTCGCGGCAATCAGCCCCAGCATTTT. Amino acid sequence: CASSMGTGFSRGNQPQHF.

The genes are TRBV6-1 and TRBJ1-1; no firm D call. Germline-derived CDR1 and CDR2 are MNHNS and SASEGT. The CDR3 is 11 amino acids. The V end was cut by 6 bases, the J end by 7 bases, with 9 bases between. In nucleotides, the CDR3 is TGTGCCAGCAGCAAGGATTTTGAAGCTTTCTTT. It is translated as CASSKDFEAFF.

The gene calls are TRBV27 and TRBJ2-7, with TRBD1 identical over 9 bases. The CDR3 is 15 amino acids. CDR1 and CDR2 from the germline V gene are MNHEY and SMNVEV (reference sequence). With 3 bases clipped from V and 7 bases from J, the junction kept 10 bases outside the gene matches. Here the CDR3 reads CASSLSGTGYREQYF. CDR3 coding DNA: TGTGCCAGCAGTTTGTCCGGGACAGGGTATCGAGAGCAGTACTTC.

V and J are TRBV5-1 and TRBJ2-7; tentatively, D is TRBD2 (6 bases). The germline V and J ends were trimmed by 4 bases and 2 bases, with 19 bases remaining between them. The CDR3 consists of 16 residues. Germline V CDR1 and CDR2: SGHRS, YFSETQ. DNA of the CDR3: TGCGCCAGCAGCCGGGGGTCGCTGGCGACTCCCTACGAGCAGTACTTC. Protein: CASSRGSLATPYEQYF.

The chain carries TRBV10-2 and TRBJ2-2; D tentatively reads TRBD1 or TRBD2 (5 bases each). This CDR3 has 16 amino acids. The germline V gene has CDR1 WSHSY and CDR2 SAAADI. Trimming pared 4 bases from V and 7 bases from J, leaving 19 bases between. CDR3 residues: CASSGLPPGDHGELFF. DNA for the CDR3: TGCGCCAGCAGTGGGTTGCCACCCGGGGACCACGGGGAGCTGTTTTTT.

Relative to its sample, this clone is medium-sized. V gene TRBV10-2 combines with J gene TRBJ2-2; D unclear. CDR1 WSHSY and CDR2 SAAADI come from the germline V gene. V was trimmed by 8 bases and J by 7 bases, leaving 17 bases between them. The length of the CDR3 is 14 residues. CDR3 residues: CASCWALGGGELFF. DNA for the CDR3: TGCGCCAGCTGTTGGGCCCTTGGCGGCGGGGAGCTGTTTTTT.

The V and J genes are TRBV5-3 and TRBJ1-6; TRBD1 aligns across 7 bases. TRBV5-3 belongs to the ORF category, with a function that is uncertain. With V trimmed by 8 bases and J by 10 bases, 12 bases remained unmatched. The length of the CDR3 is 14 residues. The CDR3 nucleotides read TGTGCCAGCAGCCCGAGACAGGGTACCTCACCCCTCCACTTT. Translation gives CASSPRQGTSPLHF.

The table lists this clone with a count of one. The CDR3 DNA reads TGTGCCAGCAGCAAGCCCGGGACATCCTCCTACGAGCAGTACTTC. Its protein product is CASSKPGTSSYEQYF. The chain couples TRBV6-6 to TRBJ2-5; weak D call: TRBD1 (6 bases). The assigned J gene may be wrong: the sequence end matches TRBJ2-7 better. Germline V gene sequence: CDR1 MNHNY, CDR2 SVGAGI (reference sequence). The length of the CDR3 is 15 residues.

This clone was seen only once. The chain combines TRBV7-2 with TRBJ2-2; 12 positions match TRBD2. The germline gives CDR1 SGHTA, CDR2 FQGNSA. This CDR3 has 18 amino acids. Losses at the gene ends were 4 bases for V and 6 bases for J; bases not matched to a gene: 12. The CDR3 here is CASSSNRLAGVSAGELFF. CDR3 nucleotide sequence: TGTGCCAGCAGCTCTAACCGACTAGCGGGGGTTTCGGCCGGGGAGCTGTTTTTT.

The chain is built from TRBV6-1 and TRBJ1-1; D ambiguous. Trimming removed 7 bases from V and 0 bases from J, with 12 bases in between. CDR3 length: 14 residues. CDR1 is MNHNS and CDR2 is SASEGT in the germline V gene. Here the CDR3 DNA reads TGTGCCAGCACCCCGGTTGGGATGAACACTGAAGCTTTCTTT. This gives the protein CASTPVGMNTEAFF.

The rearrangement joins TRBV11-2 to TRBJ2-2; D not certain. Germline V gene data show CDR1 as SGHAT and CDR2 as FQNNGV. Trimming shortened V by 1 base and J by 5 bases, and 5 bases separated the two germline ends. This CDR3 has 13 amino acids. CDR3 sequence (DNA): TGTGCCAGCAGCTTAGCAAGTACCGGGGAGCTGTTTTTT. Protein sequence: CASSLASTGELFF. Full variable domain (rest looked up from reference TRBV11-2 and TRBJ2-2): EAGVAQSPRYKIIEKRQSVAFWCNPISGHATLYWYQQILGQGPKLLIQFQNNGVVDDSQLPKDRFSAERLKGVDSTLKIQPAKLEDSAVYLCASSLASTGELFFGEGSRLTVL.

CDR3 protein: CASSLGTGASGNTIYF. CDR3 nucleotides: TGTGCCAGCAGCCTAGGGACAGGGGCTTCTGGAAACACCATATATTTT. The chain carries TRBV7-6 and TRBJ1-3, with 10 positions matching TRBD1. The germline V gene encodes CDR1 SGHVS and CDR2 FNYEAQ. This CDR3 contains 16 residues. The V gene end was trimmed by 5 bases and the J gene end by 1 base; junction bases not matched to a gene: 5.

The chain couples TRBV5-4 to TRBJ1-2; possible D gene TRBD1, 5 bases. Germline V gene lookup returns CDR1 SGHNT and CDR2 YYREEE (reference sequence). The CDR3 length is 17 residues. Trimming took off 3 bases at V and 13 bases at J, with 31 bases between the two ends. The CDR3 nucleotides are TGTGCCAGCAGCTCGACAGCTCCGGGGCGAGGGTGGTCTCGGTGCACCTTC. It specifies CASSSTAPGRGWSRCTF.

The chain joins TRBV5-1 to TRBJ2-5, with D perhaps matching TRBD1 (5 bases). Germline loops: CDR1 SGHRS, CDR2 YFSETQ. The CDR3 sequence is 14 residues long. Trimming shortened V by 1 base and J by 2 bases, and 9 bases separated the two germline ends. This chain's CDR3 is CASSLTGIQETQYF. CDR3 DNA: TGCGCCAGCAGCTTGACAGGTATACAAGAGACCCAGTACTTC.

This chain joins TRBV15 and TRBJ2-3, with 13 bases aligning to TRBD2. V was pared by 1 base and J by 3 bases, with 16 bases of the junction left unmatched. The germline V gene has CDR1 LNHNV and CDR2 YYDKDF (reference sequence). This CDR3 comprises 21 residues. CDR3 sequence (DNA): TGTGCCACCAGCAGAGGCTTTTATACCGGGACTAGCGGGGTTAAAACAGATACGCAGTATTTT. Protein: CATSRGFYTGTSGVKTDTQYF.

The rearrangement uses TRBV11-3 and TRBJ1-1, with D uncertain. This CDR3 has 15 residues. Looked up from germline, CDR1 is SGHNT and CDR2 is YENEEA. V was clipped by 5 bases and J by 1 base, with 14 bases between them. The CDR3 nucleotides are TGTGCCAGCAGCCAGACTCGGAAAGGGAACACTGAAGCTTTCTTT. Translating gives CASSQTRKGNTEAFF.

The chain links TRBV14 to TRBJ2-7; no reliable D call. Germline loops: CDR1 SGHDN, CDR2 FVKESK. The ends were cut back, 2 bases at V and 2 bases at J, with 16 bases in the middle. CDR3 length equals 16 residues. The chain's CDR3 is CASSQSQTPATYEQYF. Written as DNA, the CDR3 is TGTGCCAGCAGCCAATCACAAACCCCGGCTACCTACGAGCAGTACTTC.

The chain employs TRBV5-1 and TRBJ2-7; tentatively, D is TRBD1 (5 bases). The CDR3 runs to 14 residues. Looked up from germline, CDR1 is SGHRS and CDR2 is YFSETQ. The V and J ends lost 1 base and 4 bases respectively, with 12 bases between them. This CDR3 reads CASSLTQGGYEQYF. DNA for the CDR3: TGCGCCAGCAGCTTGACGCAGGGTGGGTACGAGCAGTACTTC.

In the case of this clone: A much larger clone is a single base away; this may be a read error. The genes are TRBV9 and TRBJ1-1; D unclear. Germline CDR1 and CDR2: SGDLS and YYNGEE. CDR3 length: 14 amino acids. In DNA form, the CDR3 reads TGTACCAGCAGCGTAGGACCGCTGAACACTGAAGCTTTCTTT. It is translated as CTSSVGPLNTEAFF.

Of note for this clone: This may come from a read error, since a much larger clone is one base off. CDR3 bases: TGTGCCAGCAGCTTGGGGGGGAGCAATCAGCCCCAGCATTTT. It codes for CASSLGGSNQPQHF. The chain is built from TRBV5-5 and TRBJ1-5; weak D call: TRBD1 (5 bases). Between the trimmed V and J ends, which lost 0 bases and 1 base, there was a span of 5 bases. The CDR3 is 14 residues long. CDR1 and CDR2 from the germline V gene are SGHKS and YYEKEE (reference sequence). Based on the CDR3 plus reference TRBV5-5 and TRBJ1-5, the full variable domain is DAGVTQSPTHLIKTRGQQVTLRCSPISGHKSVSWYQQVLGQGPQFIFQYYEKEERGRGNFPDRFSARQFPNYSSELNVNALLLGDSALYLCASSLGGSNQPQHFGDGTRLSIL.

This chain joins TRBV5-1 and TRBJ1-4; 7 bases are shared with TRBD1. There are 15 residues in the CDR3. Germline CDR1 and CDR2: SGHRS and YFSETQ. The V gene end was trimmed by 1 base and the J gene end by 4 bases; junction bases not matched to a gene: 4. The DNA for the CDR3 is TGCGCCAGCAGCTTGAGGGGACAGTATAATGAAAAACTGTTTTTT. Translating gives CASSLRGQYNEKLFF. Complete variable domain (other parts from reference TRBV5-1 and TRBJ1-4): KAGVTQTPRYLIKTRGQQVTLSCSPISGHRSVSWYQQTPGQGLQFLFEYFSETQRNKGNFPGRFSGRQFSNSRSEMNVSTLELGDSALYLCASSLRGQYNEKLFFGSGTQLSVL.

V usage is TRBV6-1 and J usage is TRBJ2-7; D is unresolved. Germline CDR1 is MNHNS and CDR2 is SASEGT. Trimming removed 4 bases from V and 13 bases from J, with 23 bases in between. The CDR3 contains 14 residues. The CDR3 DNA sequence: TGTGCCAGCAGTGTGAGCCTCGATAAAACAATGAGATACTTC. Its translation is CASSVSLDKTMRYF.

This chain connects TRBV15 to TRBJ1-1, with 7 bases identical to TRBD1. CDR1 is LNHNV, CDR2 YYDKDF, per germline (reference sequence). CDR3 length equals 14 residues. V lost 1 base, J lost 1 base, and 0 bases stayed unmatched. The chain's CDR3 is CATSRGDRNTEAFF. DNA for the CDR3: TGTGCCACCAGCAGAGGGGACAGGAACACTGAAGCTTTCTTT.

CDR3 DNA sequence: TGTGCCAGCAGCAGAGACAGGGACGATGAAAAACTGTTTTTT. It yields the protein CASSRDRDDEKLFF. The genes are TRBV2 and TRBJ1-4, with 7 bases lining up with TRBD1. This CDR3 has 14 amino acids. V lost 6 bases and J lost 6; bases outside the gene matches: 7. The germline V gene encodes CDR1 SNHLY and CDR2 FYNNEI.

The V call is TRBV2, the J call TRBJ1-5; 7 bases are a match to TRBD1. CDR1 and CDR2 (germline): SNHLY, FYNNEI. CDR3 size: 13 residues. The trim removed 4 bases at V and 8 bases at J, leaving 5 bases unmatched. CDR3 coding DNA: TGTGCCAGCAGTGGACAGGGCCAGGAGCCCCAGCATTTT. Its translation is CASSGQGQEPQHF.

The chain joins TRBV15 to TRBJ2-2, with no clear D. The CDR3 has 18 residues. Germline V gives CDR1 LNHNV, CDR2 YYDKDF (reference sequence). The V gene lost 0 bases and the J gene lost 0 bases, with 14 bases spanning the gap. This chain's CDR3 is CATSRDPTESANTGELFF. CDR3 nucleotides: TGTGCCACCAGCAGAGATCCCACAGAGAGCGCGAACACCGGGGAGCTGTTTTTT.

The rearrangement joins TRBV4-2 to TRBJ2-2, with 9 bases lining up with TRBD2. V trimming: 6 bases; J trimming: 1 base; junction bases outside the gene matches: 3. The germline V gene has CDR1 LGHNA and CDR2 YNFKEQ. This CDR3 is 15 amino acids long. CDR3 sequence (DNA): TGTGCCAGCAGGCCGACTAGCGGGAACACCGGGGAGCTGTTTTTT. As protein: CASRPTSGNTGELFF.

V usage is TRBV21-1 and J usage is TRBJ1-1; TRBD1, the D gene given by the table, was not confirmed from the DNA. TRBV21-1 is designated a pseudogene. The CDR3 has 14 residues. CDR3 DNA: TGTGCCAGCAGGTCGTGGGGCTCTTACACTGAAGCTTTCTTT. This encodes CASRSWGSYTEAFF.

The chain has TRBV4-1 and TRBJ2-2; 11 bases align to TRBD2. Germline CDR1 reads MGHRA; CDR2 reads YSYEKL. This CDR3 spans 18 amino acids. Trimming took 0 bases from V and 1 from J; bases not matched to a gene: 4. CDR3: CASSQELAGALNTGELFF. CDR3 coding DNA: TGCGCCAGCAGCCAAGAACTAGCGGGGGCGTTGAACACCGGGGAGCTGTTTTTT.

The rearrangement links TRBV5-6 to TRBJ2-5; TRBD2 matches at 7 bases. After removal of 0 bases from V and 4 bases from J, the junction contained 9 bases not matched to a gene. Germline V lookup: CDR1 SGHDT, CDR2 YYEEEE. The CDR3 runs 16 residues. CDR3 loop: CASSLVGRGVSETQYF. The CDR3 nucleotides are TGTGCCAGCAGCTTGGTGGGACGGGGGGTGTCAGAGACCCAGTACTTC.